A selection of T cell receptor beta chains follows, all from one sample in a study of PD-L1 blockade in urothelial cancer. The method was immunoSEQ multiplex PCR; TCRdb's version includes in-frame clones alone and lacks a portion of them. Of roughly 87,000 clones listed, 75% to 90% were seen once; the top ten hold under 6%. Sample: PBMCs, taken around atezolizumab (anti-PD-L1) treatment. The source is a woman in her 70s with urothelial cancer. CDR3s include the opening cysteine and the closing phenylalanine or tryptophan. A D gene is named only where the DNA matches it firmly.

J gene | D gene | V gene | CDR3 protein | CDR3 DNA
TRBJ1-1 | TRBD1 | TRBV10-3 | CAARDRGTEAFF | TGTGCCGCCCGGGACAGGGGCACTGAAGCTTTCTTT
TRBJ2-3 | TRBD2 | TRBV18 | CATQDGTSGSTDTQYF | TGTGCCACTCAAGACGGGACTAGCGGGAGCACAGATACGCAGTATTTT
TRBJ2-3 | NA | TRBV5-6 | CASSLGGTQYF | TGTGCCAGCAGCTTGGGAGGTACGCAGTATTTT
TRBJ1-2 | TRBD1 | TRBV30 | CAWKYDRAGAF | TGTGCCTGGAAATATGACAGGGCTGGCGCCTTC
TRBJ2-7 | TRBD1 | TRBV7-7 | CASSYRQGTSYEQYF | TGTGCCAGCAGCTACAGACAGGGAACATCCTACGAGCAGTACTTC
TRBJ2-3 | NA | TRBV4-1 | CASSQRGGADDTQYF | TGCGCCAGCAGCCAACGAGGGGGGGCCGACGATACGCAGTATTTT
TRBJ1-2 | NA | TRBV7-8 | CASSLGRGQLSFLYGYTF | TGTGCCAGCAGCTTAGGTCGCGGGCAGCTCTCCTTCCTCTATGGCTACACCTTC
TRBJ2-7 | NA | TRBV6-5 | CASSRGHHEQYF | TGTGCCAGCAGTCGGGGACACCACGAGCAGTACTTC
TRBJ1-2 | NA | TRBV20-1 | CSGQNYGYTF | TGCAGTGGACAGAACTATGGCTACACCTTC
TRBJ1-2 | NA | TRBV27 | CASSFIGRQSAYGYTF | TGTGCCAGCAGTTTCATCGGCCGACAAAGTGCCTATGGCTACACCTTC
TRBJ1-1 | TRBD1 | TRBV6-5 | CASSRDRLNTEAFF | TGTGCCAGTTCACGGGACAGGCTTAACACTGAAGCTTTCTTT
TRBJ1-1 | TRBD1 | TRBV5-1 | CASSLVPGQGLVTEAFF | TGCGCCAGCAGCTTGGTACCGGGACAGGGGTTGGTAACTGAAGCTTTCTTT
TRBJ1-1 | NA | TRBV11-2 | CASSLGGSVAEAFF | TGTGCCAGCAGCTTAGGGGGCTCAGTTGCTGAAGCTTTCTTT
TRBJ1-1 | NA | TRBV19 | CASSIGEENTEAFF | TGTGCCAGTAGTATAGGAGAAGAGAACACTGAAGCTTTCTTT
TRBJ2-5 | NA | TRBV7-8 | CASSLARETQYF | TGTGCCAGCAGCCTAGCGCGAGAGACCCAGTACTTC
TRBJ1-2 | TRBD1 | TRBV5-1 | CASSLAQGARYGYTF | TGCGCCAGCAGCTTGGCCCAGGGGGCGCGGTATGGCTACACCTTC
TRBJ1-2 | NA | TRBV28 | CASGQNYGYTF | TGTGCCAGCGGACAGAACTATGGCTACACCTTC
TRBJ1-5 | TRBD1 | TRBV7-8 | CASSRTDRGLSNQPQHF | TGTGCCAGCAGCCGTACCGACAGGGGGCTGAGCAATCAGCCCCAGCATTTT
TRBJ2-3 | NA | TRBV30 | CAWSPNTDTQYF | TGTGCCTGGAGTCCAAACACAGATACGCAGTATTTT
TRBJ1-2 | TRBD1 | TRBV18 | CASSPNVPGTGGRRDPRDGYTF | TGTGCCAGCTCACCAAACGTGCCCGGGACAGGGGGCAGACGGGATCCAAGGGATGGCTACACCTTC
TRBJ1-4 | TRBD1 | TRBV28 | CASRGQGDEKLFF | TGTGCCAGCAGGGGACAGGGGGATGAAAAACTGTTTTTT
TRBJ2-2 | NA | TRBV30 | CAWSRRDTGELFF | TGTGCCTGGAGCAGGAGGGACACCGGGGAGCTGTTTTTT